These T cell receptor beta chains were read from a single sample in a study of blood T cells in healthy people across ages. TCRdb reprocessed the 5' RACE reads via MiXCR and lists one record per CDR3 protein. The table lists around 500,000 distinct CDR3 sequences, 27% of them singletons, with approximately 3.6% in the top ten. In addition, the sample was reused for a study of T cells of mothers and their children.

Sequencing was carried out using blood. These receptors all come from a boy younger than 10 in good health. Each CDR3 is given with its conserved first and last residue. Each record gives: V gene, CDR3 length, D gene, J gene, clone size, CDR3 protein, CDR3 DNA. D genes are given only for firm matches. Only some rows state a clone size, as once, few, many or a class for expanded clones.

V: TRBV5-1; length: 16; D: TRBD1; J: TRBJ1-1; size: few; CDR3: CASSLGRGRIGTEAFF; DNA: TGCGCCAGCAGCTTGGGTAGGGGGCGAATCGGCACTGAAGCTTTCTTT
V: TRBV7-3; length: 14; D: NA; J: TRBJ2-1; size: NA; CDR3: CASSLTGEMNEQFF; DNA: TGTGCCAGCAGCTTAACAGGGGAGATGAATGAGCAGTTCTTC
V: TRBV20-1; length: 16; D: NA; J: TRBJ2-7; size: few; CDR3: CSAGVPGHPTPYEQYF; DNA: TGCAGTGCAGGGGTACCGGGACACCCCACCCCCTACGAGCAGTACTTC
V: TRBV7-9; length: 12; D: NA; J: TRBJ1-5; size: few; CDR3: CASSRRGDAQHF; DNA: TGTGCCAGCAGCCGGCGGGGGGATGCCCAGCATTTT
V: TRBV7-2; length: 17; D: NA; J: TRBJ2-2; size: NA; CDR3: CASSHPAGPPYTGELFF; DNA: TGTGCCAGCAGCCACCCAGCAGGCCCTCCTTACACCGGGGAGCTGTTTTTT
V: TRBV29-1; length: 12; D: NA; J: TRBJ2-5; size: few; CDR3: CSVVGREETQYF; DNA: TGCAGCGTTGTGGGTCGGGAAGAGACCCAGTACTTC
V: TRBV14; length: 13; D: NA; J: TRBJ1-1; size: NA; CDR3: CASSVGVNTEAFF; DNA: TGTGCCAGCAGCGTCGGCGTGAACACTGAAGCTTTCTTT
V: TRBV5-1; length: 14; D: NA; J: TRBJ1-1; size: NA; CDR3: CASSPGPLNTEAFF; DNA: TGCGCCAGTTCGCCGGGACCGCTGAACACTGAAGCTTTCTTT
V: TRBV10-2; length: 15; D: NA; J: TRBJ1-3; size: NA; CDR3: CASSESAVTGNTIYF; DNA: TGCGCCAGCAGTGAGTCGGCAGTGACTGGAAACACCATATATTTT
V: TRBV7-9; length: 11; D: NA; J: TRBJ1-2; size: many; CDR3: CASSLNYGYTF; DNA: TGTGCCAGCAGCCTTAACTATGGCTACACCTTC
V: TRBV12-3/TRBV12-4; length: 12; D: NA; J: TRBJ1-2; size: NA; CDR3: CASRSSDYGYTF; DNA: TGTGCCAGCAGGTCCTCGGACTATGGCTACACCTTC
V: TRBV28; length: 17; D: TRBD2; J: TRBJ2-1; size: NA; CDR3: CAGSSRDGSGGYNEQFF; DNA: TGTGCCGGCAGTTCCCGCGATGGTAGCGGGGGCTACAATGAGCAGTTCTTC
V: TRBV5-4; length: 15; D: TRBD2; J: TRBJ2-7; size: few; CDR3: CASSRRSGSWYEQYF; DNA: TGTGCCAGCAGCCGGCGAAGCGGGAGTTGGTACGAGCAGTACTTC
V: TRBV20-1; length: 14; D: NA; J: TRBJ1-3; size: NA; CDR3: CSARDSGAGNTIYF; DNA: TGCAGTGCTAGAGATTCAGGGGCGGGAAACACCATATATTTT
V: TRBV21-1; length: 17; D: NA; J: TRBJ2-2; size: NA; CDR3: CASSRPDKNTNTGELFF; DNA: TGTGCCAGCAGCAGACCTGACAAAAACACGAACACCGGGGAGCTGTTTTTT
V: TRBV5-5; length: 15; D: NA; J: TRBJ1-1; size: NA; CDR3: CASSLPGRGSTEAFF; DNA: TGTGCCAGCAGCCTCCCGGGCAGGGGATCCACTGAAGCTTTCTTT
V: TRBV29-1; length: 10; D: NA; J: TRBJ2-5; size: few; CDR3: CSVETETQYF; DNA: TGCAGCGTTGAAACCGAGACCCAGTACTTC
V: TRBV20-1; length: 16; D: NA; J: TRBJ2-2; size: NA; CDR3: CSASDDSTANTGELFF; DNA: TGCAGTGCTAGCGACGACTCCACCGCGAACACCGGGGAGCTGTTTTTT
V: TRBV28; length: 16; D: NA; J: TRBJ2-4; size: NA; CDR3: CASSSPGGVAKNIQYF; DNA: TGTGCCAGCAGTTCGCCAGGGGGGGTAGCCAAAAACATTCAGTACTTC
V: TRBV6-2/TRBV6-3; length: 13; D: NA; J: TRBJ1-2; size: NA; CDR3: CASSRDNRAGYTF; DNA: TGTGCCAGCAGCCGTGACAATCGGGCTGGCTACACCTTC
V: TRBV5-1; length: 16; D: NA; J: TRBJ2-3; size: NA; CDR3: CASSLISFRSTDTQYF; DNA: TGCGCCAGCAGCTTGATTTCGTTCAGGAGTACAGATACGCAGTATTTT
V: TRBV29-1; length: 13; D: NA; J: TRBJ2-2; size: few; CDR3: CSVGQVNTGELFF; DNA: TGCAGCGTAGGGCAGGTGAACACCGGGGAGCTGTTTTTT
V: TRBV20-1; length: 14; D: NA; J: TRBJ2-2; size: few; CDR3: CSARGQGFSGELFF; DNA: TGCAGTGCTAGAGGCCAGGGGTTTTCTGGGGAGCTGTTTTTT
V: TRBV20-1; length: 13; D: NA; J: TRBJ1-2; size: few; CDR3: CSARVPRLEGYTF; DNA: TGCAGTGCTAGAGTTCCCCGCTTGGAGGGCTACACCTTC
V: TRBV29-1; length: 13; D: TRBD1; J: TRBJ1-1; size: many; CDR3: CSVEGQLNTEAFF; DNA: TGCAGCGTTGAGGGACAGTTGAACACTGAAGCTTTCTTT
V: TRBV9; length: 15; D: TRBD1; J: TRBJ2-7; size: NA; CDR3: CASSVGGQANSEQYF; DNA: TGTGCCAGCAGCGTAGGAGGACAGGCGAACTCCGAGCAGTACTTC
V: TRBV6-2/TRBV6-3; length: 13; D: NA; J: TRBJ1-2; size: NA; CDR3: CASSGQINYGYTF; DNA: TGTGCCAGCAGTGGACAGATAAACTATGGCTACACCTTC
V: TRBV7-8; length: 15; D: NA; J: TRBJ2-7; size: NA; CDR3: CASSSVGLPGYEQYF; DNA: TGTGCCAGCAGCTCAGTCGGACTGCCAGGCTACGAGCAGTACTTC
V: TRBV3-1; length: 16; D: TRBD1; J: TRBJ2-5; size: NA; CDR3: CASSQESTGGLETQYF; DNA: TGTGCCAGCAGCCAAGAATCCACAGGGGGCTTAGAGACCCAGTACTTC
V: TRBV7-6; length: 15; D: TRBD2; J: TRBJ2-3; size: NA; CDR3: CASSHPSGSGDTQYF; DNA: TGTGCCAGCAGCCATCCTAGCGGGAGTGGAGATACGCAGTATTTT